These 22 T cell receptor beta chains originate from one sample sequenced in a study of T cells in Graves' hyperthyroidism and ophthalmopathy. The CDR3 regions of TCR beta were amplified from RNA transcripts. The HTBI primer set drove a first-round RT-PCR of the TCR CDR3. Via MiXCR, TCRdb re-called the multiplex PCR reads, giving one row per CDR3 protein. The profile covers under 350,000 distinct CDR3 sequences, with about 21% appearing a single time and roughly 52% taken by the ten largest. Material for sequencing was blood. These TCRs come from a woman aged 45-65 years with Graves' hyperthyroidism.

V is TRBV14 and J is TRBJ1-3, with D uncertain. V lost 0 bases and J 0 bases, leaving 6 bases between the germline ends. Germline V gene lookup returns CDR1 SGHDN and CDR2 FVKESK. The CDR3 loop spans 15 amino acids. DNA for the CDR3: TGTGCCAGCAGCCAAGACATGTACTCTGGAAACACCATATATTTT. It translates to CASSQDMYSGNTIYF.

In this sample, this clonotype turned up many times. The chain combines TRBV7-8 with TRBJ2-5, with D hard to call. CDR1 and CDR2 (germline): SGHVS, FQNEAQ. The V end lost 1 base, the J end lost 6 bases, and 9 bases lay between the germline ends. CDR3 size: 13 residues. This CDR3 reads CASSLGGLQTQYF. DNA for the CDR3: TGTGCCAGCAGCTTAGGGGGATTGCAGACCCAGTACTTC.

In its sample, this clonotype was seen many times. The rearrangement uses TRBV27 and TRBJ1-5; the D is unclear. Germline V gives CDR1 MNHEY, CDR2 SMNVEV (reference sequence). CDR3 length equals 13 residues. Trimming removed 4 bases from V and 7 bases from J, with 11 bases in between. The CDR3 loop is CASSSTISQPQHF. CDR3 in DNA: TGTGCCAGCAGTTCCACAATTTCCCAGCCCCAGCATTTT.

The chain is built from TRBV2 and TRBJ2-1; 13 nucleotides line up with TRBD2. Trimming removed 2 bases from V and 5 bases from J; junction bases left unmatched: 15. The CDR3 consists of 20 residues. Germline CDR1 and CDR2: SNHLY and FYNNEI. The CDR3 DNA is TGTGCCAGCAGTGAATCGGTGACTAGCGGGGGGTTTCGTACCGACAATGAGCAGTTCTTC. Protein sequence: CASSESVTSGGFRTDNEQFF.

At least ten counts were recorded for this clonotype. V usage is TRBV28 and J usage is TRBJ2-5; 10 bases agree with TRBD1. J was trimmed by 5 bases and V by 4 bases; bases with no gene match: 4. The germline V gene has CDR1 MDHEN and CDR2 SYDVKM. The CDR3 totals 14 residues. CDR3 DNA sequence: TGTGCCAGCAGTTCGGACAGGGGGTCGGAGACCCAGTACTTC. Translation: CASSSDRGSETQYF. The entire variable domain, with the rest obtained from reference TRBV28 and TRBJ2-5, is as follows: DVKVTQSSRYLVKRTGEKVFLECVQDMDHENMFWYRQDPGLGLRLIYFSYDVKMKEKGDIPEGYSVSREKKERFSLILESASTNQTSMYLCASSSDRGSETQYFGPGTRLLVL.

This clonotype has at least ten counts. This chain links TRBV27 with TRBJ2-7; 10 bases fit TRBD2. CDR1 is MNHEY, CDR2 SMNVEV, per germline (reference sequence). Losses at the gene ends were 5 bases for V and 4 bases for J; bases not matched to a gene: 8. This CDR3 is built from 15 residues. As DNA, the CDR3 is TGTGCCAGCAGTCGAATAGCGGGGGGTTCTTACGAGCAGTACTTC. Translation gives CASSRIAGGSYEQYF.

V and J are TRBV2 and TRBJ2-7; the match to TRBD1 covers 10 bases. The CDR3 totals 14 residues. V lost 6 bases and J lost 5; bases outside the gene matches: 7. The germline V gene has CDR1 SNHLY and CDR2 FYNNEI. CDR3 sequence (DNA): TGTGCCAGCAGCGGTCCCGGGACAGGGGACGAGCAGTACTTC. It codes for CASSGPGTGDEQYF.

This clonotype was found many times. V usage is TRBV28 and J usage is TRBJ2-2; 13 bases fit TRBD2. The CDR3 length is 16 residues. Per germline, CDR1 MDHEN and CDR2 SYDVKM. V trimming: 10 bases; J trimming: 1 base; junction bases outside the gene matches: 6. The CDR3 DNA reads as TGTGCCATCACGACTAGCGGGAGGAGGAACACCGGGGAGCTGTTTTTT. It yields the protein CAITTSGRRNTGELFF.

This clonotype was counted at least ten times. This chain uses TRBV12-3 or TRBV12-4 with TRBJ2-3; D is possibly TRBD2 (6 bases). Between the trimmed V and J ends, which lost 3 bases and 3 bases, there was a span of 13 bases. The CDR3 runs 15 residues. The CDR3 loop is CASSFGTLQTDTQYF. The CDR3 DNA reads TGTGCCAGCAGTTTTGGGACTTTACAGACAGATACGCAGTATTTT.

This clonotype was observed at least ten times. CDR3 sequence: CASSRYGAGLSYEQYF. The CDR3 DNA sequence: TGTGCCAGCAGTCGGTATGGAGCGGGGCTCTCCTACGAGCAGTACTTC. V is TRBV6-1 and J is TRBJ2-7; 7 bases map to TRBD2. The germline CDR1 and CDR2 sequences are MNHNS and SASEGT. The CDR3 is 16 residues long. Germline trimming cut 5 bases from V and 0 bases from J; bases unmatched to any gene: 10.

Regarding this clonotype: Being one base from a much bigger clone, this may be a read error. The CDR3 region has the DNA TGCGCCAGCGGCTTGGGACAGATATACAATGAGCAGTTCTTC. This sequence encodes CASGLGQIYNEQFF. V and J are TRBV5-1 and TRBJ2-1, with 7 bases aligning to TRBD1. The CDR3 runs 14 residues. The germline V gene has CDR1 SGHRS and CDR2 YFSETQ.

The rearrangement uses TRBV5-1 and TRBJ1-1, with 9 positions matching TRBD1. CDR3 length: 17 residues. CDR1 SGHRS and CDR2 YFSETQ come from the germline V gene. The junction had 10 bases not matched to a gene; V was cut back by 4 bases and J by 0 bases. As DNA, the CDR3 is TGCGCCAGCAGCCCGTCACAGGGGGCGGTCATGAACACTGAAGCTTTCTTT. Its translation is CASSPSQGAVMNTEAFF.

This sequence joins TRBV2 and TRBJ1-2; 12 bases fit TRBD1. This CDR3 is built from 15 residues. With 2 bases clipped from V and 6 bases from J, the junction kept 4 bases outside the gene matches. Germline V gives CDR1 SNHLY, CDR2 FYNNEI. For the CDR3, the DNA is TGTGCCAGCAGTGAATCGGGACAGGGGGCAAATGGCTACACCTTC. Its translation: CASSESGQGANGYTF.

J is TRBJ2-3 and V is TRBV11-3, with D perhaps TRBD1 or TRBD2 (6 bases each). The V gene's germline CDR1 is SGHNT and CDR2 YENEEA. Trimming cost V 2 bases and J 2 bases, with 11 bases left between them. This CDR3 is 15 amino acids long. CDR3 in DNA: TGTGCCAGCAGCTTAAGCCGGGGGCCCACAGATACGCAGTATTTT. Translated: CASSLSRGPTDTQYF.

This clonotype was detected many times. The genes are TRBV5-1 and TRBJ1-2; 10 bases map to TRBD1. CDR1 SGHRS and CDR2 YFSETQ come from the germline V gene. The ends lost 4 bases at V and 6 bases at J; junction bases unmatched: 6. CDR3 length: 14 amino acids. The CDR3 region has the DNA TGCGCCAGCAGCCAGGGACAGGGGAAAGATGGCTACACCTTC. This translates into CASSQGQGKDGYTF.

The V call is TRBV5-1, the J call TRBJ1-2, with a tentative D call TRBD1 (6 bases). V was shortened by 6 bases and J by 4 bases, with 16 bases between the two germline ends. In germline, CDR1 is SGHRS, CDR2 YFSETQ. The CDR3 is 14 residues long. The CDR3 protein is CASTDRGGGYGYTF. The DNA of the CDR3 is TGCGCCAGCACCGACCGAGGGGGAGGCTATGGCTACACCTTC.

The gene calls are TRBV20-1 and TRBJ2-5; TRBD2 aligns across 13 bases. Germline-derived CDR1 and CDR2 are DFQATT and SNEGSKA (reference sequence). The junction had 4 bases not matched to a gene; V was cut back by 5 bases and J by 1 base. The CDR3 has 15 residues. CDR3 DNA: TGCAGTGCTTCCCGGACTAGCGGGGGCCAAGAGACCCAGTACTTC. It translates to CSASRTSGGQETQYF.

The CDR3 nucleotides read TGTGCCAGCAGGAGGGACAGATACTCTGGGGCCAACGTCCTGACTTTC. It encodes CASRRDRYSGANVLTF. The J gene is TRBJ2-6, the V gene TRBV6-2 or TRBV6-3, with 7 bases matching TRBD1. The CDR3 extends over 16 amino acids. Germline-derived CDR1 and CDR2 are MNHEY and SVGEGT. The V gene end was trimmed by 6 bases and the J gene end by 0 bases; junction bases not matched to a gene: 5.

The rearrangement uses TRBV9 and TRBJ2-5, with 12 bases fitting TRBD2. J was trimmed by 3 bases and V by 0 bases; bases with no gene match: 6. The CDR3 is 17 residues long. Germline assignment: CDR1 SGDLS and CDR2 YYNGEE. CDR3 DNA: TGTGCCAGCAGCGTAGGTCTTCTAGCGGGGGGGAAAGAGACCCAGTACTTC. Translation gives CASSVGLLAGGKETQYF.

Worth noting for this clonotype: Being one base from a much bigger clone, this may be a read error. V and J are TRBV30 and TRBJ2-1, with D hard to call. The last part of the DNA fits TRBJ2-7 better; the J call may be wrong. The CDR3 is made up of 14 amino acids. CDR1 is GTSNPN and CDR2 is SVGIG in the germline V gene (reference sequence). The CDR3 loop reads CAWSVPGSYNEQYF. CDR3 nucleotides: TGTGCCTGGAGTGTACCAGGTTCCTACAATGAGCAGTACTTC.

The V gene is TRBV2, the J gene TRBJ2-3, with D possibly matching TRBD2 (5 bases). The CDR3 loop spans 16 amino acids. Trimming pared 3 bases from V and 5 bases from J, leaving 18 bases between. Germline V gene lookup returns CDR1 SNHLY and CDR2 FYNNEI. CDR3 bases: TGTGCCAGCAGTGAGTTCCCGTCCGGGAAAAAAGATACGCAGTATTTT. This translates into CASSEFPSGKKDTQYF.

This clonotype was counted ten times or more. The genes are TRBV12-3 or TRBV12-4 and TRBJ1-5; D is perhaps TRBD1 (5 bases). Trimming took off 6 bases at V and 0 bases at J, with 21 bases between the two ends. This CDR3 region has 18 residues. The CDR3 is CASRHTLGQTNSNQPQHF. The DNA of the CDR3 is TGTGCCAGCAGACACACCCTCGGACAAACCAATAGCAATCAGCCCCAGCATTTT.